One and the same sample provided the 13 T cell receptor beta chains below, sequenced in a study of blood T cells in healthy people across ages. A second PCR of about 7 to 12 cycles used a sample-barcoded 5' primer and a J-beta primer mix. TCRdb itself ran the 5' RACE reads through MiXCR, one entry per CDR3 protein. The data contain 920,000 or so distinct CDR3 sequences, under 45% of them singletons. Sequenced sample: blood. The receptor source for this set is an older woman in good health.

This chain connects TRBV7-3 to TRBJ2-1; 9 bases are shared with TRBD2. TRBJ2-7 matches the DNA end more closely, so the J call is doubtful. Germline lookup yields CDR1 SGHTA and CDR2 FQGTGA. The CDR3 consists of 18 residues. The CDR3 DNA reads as TGTGCCAGCAGCTTAGAAAGCGGGGGGCCCAGGGGGTACAATGAGCAGTACTTC. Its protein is CASSLESGGPRGYNEQYF.

The CDR3 DNA is TGTGCCAGCAGCTCGGAGGACAGGGGCTCCTACAATGAGCAGTTCTTC. It translates to CASSSEDRGSYNEQFF. V and J are TRBV13 and TRBJ2-1; 9 bases align to TRBD1. Germline CDR1 reads PRHDT; CDR2 reads FYEKMQ (reference sequence). With 4 bases clipped from V and 0 bases from J, the junction kept 4 bases outside the gene matches. The CDR3 is 16 amino acids. The full variable domain, rest sourced from reference TRBV13 and TRBJ2-1, is AAGVIQSPRHLIKEKRETATLKCYPIPRHDTVYWYQQGPGQDPQFLISFYEKMQSDKGSIPDRFSAQQFSDYHSELNMSSLELGDSALYFCASSSEDRGSYNEQFFGPGTRLTVL.

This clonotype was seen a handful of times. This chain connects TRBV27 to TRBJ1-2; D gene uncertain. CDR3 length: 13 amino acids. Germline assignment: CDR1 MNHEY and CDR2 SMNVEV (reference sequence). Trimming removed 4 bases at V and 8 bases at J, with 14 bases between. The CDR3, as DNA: TGTGCCAGCAGTTCCTGGCCCCGGGTAGGCTACACCTTC. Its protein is CASSSWPRVGYTF.

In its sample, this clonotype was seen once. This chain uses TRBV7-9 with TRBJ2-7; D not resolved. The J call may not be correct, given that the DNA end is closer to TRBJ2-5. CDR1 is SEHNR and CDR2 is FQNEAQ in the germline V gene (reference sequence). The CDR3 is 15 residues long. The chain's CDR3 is CASSLEGTSTATQYF. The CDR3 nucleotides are TGTGCCAGCAGCTTAGAGGGCACCTCCACCGCGACCCAGTACTTC.

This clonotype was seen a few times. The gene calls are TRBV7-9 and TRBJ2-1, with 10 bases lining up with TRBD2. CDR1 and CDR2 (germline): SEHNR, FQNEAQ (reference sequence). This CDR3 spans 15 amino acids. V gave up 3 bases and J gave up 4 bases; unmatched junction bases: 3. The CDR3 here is CASSLSSGRYNEQFF. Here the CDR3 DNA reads TGTGCCAGCAGCTTGAGTAGCGGGAGGTACAATGAGCAGTTCTTC.

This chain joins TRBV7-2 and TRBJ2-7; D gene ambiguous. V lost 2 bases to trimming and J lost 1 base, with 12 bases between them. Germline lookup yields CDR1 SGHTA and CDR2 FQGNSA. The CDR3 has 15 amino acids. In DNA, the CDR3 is TGTGCCAGCAGCTTATTTGTGAAGGCGTCCTACGAGCAGTACTTC. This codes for CASSLFVKASYEQYF.

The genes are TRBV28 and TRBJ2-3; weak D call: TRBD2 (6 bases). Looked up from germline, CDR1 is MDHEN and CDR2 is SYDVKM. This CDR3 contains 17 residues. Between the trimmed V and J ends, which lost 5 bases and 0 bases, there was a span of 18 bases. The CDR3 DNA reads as TGTGCCAGCAGTCCCTGGGGAGGCGGGGCTAGCACAGATACGCAGTATTTT. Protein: CASSPWGGGASTDTQYF.

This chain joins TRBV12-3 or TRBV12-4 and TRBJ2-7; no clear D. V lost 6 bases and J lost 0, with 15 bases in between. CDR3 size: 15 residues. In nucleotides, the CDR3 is TGTGCCAGCAGCCAAGGGCAGTCTAGCTCCTACGAGCAGTACTTC. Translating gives CASSQGQSSSYEQYF.

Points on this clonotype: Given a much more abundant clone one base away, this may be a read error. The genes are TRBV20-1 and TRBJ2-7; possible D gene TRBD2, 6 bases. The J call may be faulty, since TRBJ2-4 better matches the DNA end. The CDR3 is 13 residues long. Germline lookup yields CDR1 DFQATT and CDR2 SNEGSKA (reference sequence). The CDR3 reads CSSRGGAKNIQYF. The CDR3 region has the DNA TGCAGTTCTAGAGGCGGGGCTAAAAACATTCAGTACTTC.

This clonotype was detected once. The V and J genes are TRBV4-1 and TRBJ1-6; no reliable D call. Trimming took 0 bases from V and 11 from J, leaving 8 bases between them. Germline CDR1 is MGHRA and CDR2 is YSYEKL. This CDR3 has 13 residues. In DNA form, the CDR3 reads TGCGCCAGCAGCCAAGATCAGTTAACACCCCTCCACTTT. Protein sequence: CASSQDQLTPLHF.

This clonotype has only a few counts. The CDR3 loop reads CASSYSELAETQYF. The CDR3 bases are TGTGCCAGCAGTTACTCTGAACTAGCAGAGACCCAGTACTTC. This chain connects TRBV6-5 to TRBJ2-5; tentative D call: TRBD2 (6 bases). The CDR3 is made up of 14 amino acids. Germline V CDR1 and CDR2: MNHEY, SVGAGI. V lost 0 bases and J lost 4, with 9 bases in between.

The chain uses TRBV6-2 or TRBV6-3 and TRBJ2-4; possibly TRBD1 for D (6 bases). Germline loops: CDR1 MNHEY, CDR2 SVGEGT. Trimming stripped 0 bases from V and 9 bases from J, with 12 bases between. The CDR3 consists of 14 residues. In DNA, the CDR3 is TGTGCCAGCAGTTACTCTGGGGGCAGGGGCATTCAGTACTTC. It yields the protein CASSYSGGRGIQYF.

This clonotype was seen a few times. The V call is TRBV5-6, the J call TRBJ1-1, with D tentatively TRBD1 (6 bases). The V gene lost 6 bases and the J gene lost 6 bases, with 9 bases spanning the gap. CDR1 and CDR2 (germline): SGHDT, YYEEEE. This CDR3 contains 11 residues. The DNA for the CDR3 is TGTGCCAGCAAACAGGGCCCTGAAGCTTTCTTT. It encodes CASKQGPEAFF.